The 31 T cell receptor beta chains below all came from one sample that was sequenced in a study of vaccination and CD4 T cells after COVID-19. Once obtained from cultured CD4+ T cells, the DNA was sequenced using the Oncomine TCR Beta short-read assay. A single record per CDR3 protein comes from TCRdb applying MiXCR to the PCR reads. The table has 15,000 or so distinct CDR3 sequences, approximately 58% seen once; the top ten hold 4% to 6.5%. No antigen is known for these receptors. The treatment here: roughly 10-day PBMC culture with coronavirus spike peptide pools or control peptides (ViraFEST assay). The sequences come from CD4+ T cells from blood, cultured in vitro, collected after SARS-CoV-2 vaccination. The receptors were sampled from a human donor who had recovered from COVID-19.

V is TRBV21-1 and J is TRBJ2-7; the table's D call, TRBD1, has no DNA check behind it. TRBV21-1 counts as a pseudogene. This CDR3 contains 14 residues. The CDR3 region is CASSKGDRGYEQYF. CDR3 coding DNA: TGTGCCAGCAGCAAAGGTGACAGGGGCTACGAGCAGTACTTC.

This chain uses TRBV5-5 with TRBJ2-7; TRBD2 matches at 10 bases. Germline V gives CDR1 SGHKS, CDR2 YYEKEE (reference sequence). Trimming took 0 bases from V and 1 from J; bases not matched to a gene: 4. There are 16 residues in the CDR3. CDR3 residues: CASSLVSSGRSYEQYF. The CDR3 bases are TGTGCCAGCAGCTTGGTATCTAGCGGGAGATCCTACGAGCAGTACTTC.

CDR3 sequence: CATSRNGGAPTEKLFF. The CDR3 region has the DNA TGTGCCACCAGCAGAAACGGGGGGGCGCCCACTGAAAAACTGTTTTTT. The rearrangement links TRBV15 to TRBJ1-4, with a weak D call TRBD1 (6 bases). CDR1 and CDR2 (germline): LNHNV, YYDKDF (reference sequence). The CDR3 totals 16 residues. Trimming took 2 bases from V and 7 from J, leaving 17 bases between them.

The chain employs TRBV19 and TRBJ1-5; D not resolved. V was trimmed by 8 bases and J by 6 bases, leaving 14 bases between them. Looked up from germline, CDR1 is LNHDA and CDR2 is SQIVND (reference sequence). This CDR3 region has 13 residues. The CDR3 DNA follows: TGTGCCAGTGGATTGTCGGGGAGTCAGCCCCAGCATTTT. Its translation: CASGLSGSQPQHF. The variable domain in full, completed from reference TRBV19 and TRBJ1-5, reads DGGITQSPKYLFRKEGQNVTLSCEQNLNHDAMYWYRQDPGQGLRLIYYSQIVNDFQKGDIAEGYSVSREKKESFPLTVTSAQKNPTAFYLCASGLSGSQPQHFGDGTRLSIL.

The chain employs TRBV2 and TRBJ1-1; D ambiguous. Germline loops: CDR1 SNHLY, CDR2 FYNNEI. The CDR3 has 11 residues. V lost 6 bases, J lost 5 bases, and 7 bases lay in between. The CDR3 DNA reads as TGTGCCAGCAGGGTGGTGACTGAAGCTTTCTTT. This gives the protein CASRVVTEAFF. Full variable domain (rest looked up from reference TRBV2 and TRBJ1-1): EPEVTQTPSHQVTQMGQEVILRCVPISNHLYFYWYRQILGQKVEFLVSFYNNEISEKSEIFDDQFSVERPDGSNFTLKIRSTKLEDSAMYFCASRVVTEAFFGQGTRLTVV.

In DNA form, the CDR3 reads TGTGCCAGCAGCTTCGCCCCGAACACTGAAGCTTTCTTT. This translates into CASSFAPNTEAFF. The chain has TRBV7-8 and TRBJ1-1; D gene unclear. V was cut by 3 bases and J by 1 base, with 6 bases left in between. The CDR3 length is 13 residues. The germline gives CDR1 SGHVS, CDR2 FQNEAQ.

This chain links TRBV7-2 with TRBJ2-5, with D possibly being TRBD1 or TRBD2 (5 bases each). The germline gives CDR1 SGHTA, CDR2 FQGNSA. Trimming stripped 3 bases from V and 5 bases from J, with 19 bases between. The CDR3 is 16 amino acids. The CDR3 region is CASSFPGTVVKETQYF. Here the CDR3 DNA reads TGTGCCAGCAGCTTTCCCGGGACGGTGGTCAAGGAGACCCAGTACTTC.

V usage is TRBV7-2 and J usage is TRBJ1-3; D is ambiguous. Germline CDR1 and CDR2: SGHTA and FQGNSA. The CDR3 spans 13 residues. Trimming removed 4 bases at V and 2 bases at J, with 6 bases between. Here the CDR3 reads CASSSSAGNTIYF. DNA of the CDR3: TGTGCCAGCAGCTCTTCAGCTGGAAACACCATATATTTT.

This clonotype has only a few counts. V usage is TRBV27 and J usage is TRBJ1-6; 8 bases align to TRBD1. The germline gives CDR1 MNHEY, CDR2 SMNVEV (reference sequence). The V and J ends lost 7 bases and 0 bases, in that order; junction bases with no gene match: 11. This CDR3 has 18 residues. The CDR3 spells CASTPQGASSSYNSPLHF. The CDR3 DNA follows: TGTGCCAGCACTCCGCAGGGGGCCTCCAGCTCCTATAATTCACCCCTCCACTTT.

The chain is built from TRBV12-3 or TRBV12-4 and TRBJ2-7, with D perhaps TRBD1 (5 bases). V dropped 5 bases and J dropped 2 bases, with 13 bases sitting between them. The CDR3 runs to 14 residues. CDR3 nucleotide sequence: TGTGCCAGCAGTCTCAGCATGACAGCCTACGAGCAGTACTTC. It codes for CASSLSMTAYEQYF.

This rearrangement joins TRBV6-6 to TRBJ2-3; D gene ambiguous. This CDR3 region has 11 residues. Germline assignment: CDR1 MNHNY and CDR2 SVGAGI (reference sequence). V gave up 4 bases and J gave up 4 bases, with 3 bases separating them. The CDR3 region has the DNA TGTGCCAGCAGTTCCCCAGATACGCAGTATTTT. It is translated as CASSSPDTQYF.

This clonotype was found a few times. The V gene is TRBV7-2, the J gene TRBJ2-7; 10 positions agree with TRBD2. V shed 5 bases and J 6 bases; nucleotides not matched to a gene: 10. From germline, CDR1 is SGHTA and CDR2 FQGNSA. CDR3 size: 15 residues. This CDR3 reads CASSPLAGGIAEQYF. The CDR3 bases are TGTGCCAGCAGCCCCTTAGCGGGAGGAATTGCCGAGCAGTACTTC. Looking up the rest from reference TRBV7-2 and TRBJ2-7 gives the full variable domain: GAGVSQSPSNKVTEKGKDVELRCDPISGHTALYWYRQSLGQGLEFLIYFQGNSAPDKSGLPSDRFSAERTGGSVSTLTIQRTQQEDSAVYLCASSPLAGGIAEQYFGPGTRLTVT.

The chain carries TRBV30 and TRBJ1-6; the D gene is possibly TRBD1 (5 bases). V was cut by 1 base and J by 0 bases, with 10 bases left in between. The CDR3 runs 16 residues. Germline CDR1 and CDR2: GTSNPN and SVGIG (reference sequence). The CDR3 sequence: CAWSATQDSYNSPLHF. CDR3 nucleotides: TGTGCCTGGAGTGCCACACAGGACTCCTATAATTCACCCCTCCACTTT.

The rearrangement uses TRBV19 and TRBJ2-3; 8 bases map to TRBD2. CDR3 size: 16 residues. Trimming removed 4 bases from V and 6 bases from J; junction bases left unmatched: 12. Germline CDR1 is LNHDA and CDR2 is SQIVND (reference sequence). CDR3 region: CASSTLSPREGDTQYF. Here the CDR3 DNA reads TGTGCCAGTAGTACATTATCCCCCCGGGAGGGGGATACGCAGTATTTT.

This clonotype was seen more than once but under ten times. The V and J genes are TRBV20-1 and TRBJ2-5; 10 bases align to TRBD2. The CDR3 runs to 14 residues. J was trimmed by 2 bases and V by 6 bases; bases with no gene match: 6. Looked up from germline, CDR1 is DFQATT and CDR2 is SNEGSKA (reference sequence). CDR3 sequence (DNA): TGCAGTGCGGAACTAGCGGGAAATCAAGAGACCCAGTACTTC. Translating gives CSAELAGNQETQYF.

This rearrangement joins TRBV28 to TRBJ2-4; 11 bases map to TRBD1. The CDR3 length is 15 residues. From germline, CDR1 is MDHEN and CDR2 SYDVKM. The junction had 3 bases not matched to a gene; V was cut back by 0 bases and J by 8 bases. CDR3 sequence reads: CASSLWGQGEDIQYF. The DNA for the CDR3 is TGTGCCAGCAGTTTATGGGGACAGGGGGAGGACATTCAGTACTTC.

This clonotype was counted a few times. V usage is TRBV6-5 and J usage is TRBJ2-3; D call uncertain. This CDR3 is 14 amino acids long. Germline CDR1 is MNHEY and CDR2 is SVGAGI. V lost 2 bases and J 0 bases, leaving 6 bases between the germline ends. For the CDR3, the DNA is TGTGCCAGCAGTTACGGCAGAAGCACAGATACGCAGTATTTT. Encoded protein: CASSYGRSTDTQYF.

This clonotype came up once. The V and J genes are TRBV6-1 and TRBJ1-1, with D perhaps TRBD1 (6 bases). The V end lost 3 bases, the J end lost 5 bases, and 10 bases lay between the germline ends. The CDR3 contains 13 residues. Germline V gives CDR1 MNHNS, CDR2 SASEGT. Here the CDR3 reads CASSDRGETEAFF. CDR3 nucleotides: TGTGCCAGCAGTGACAGGGGTGAGACTGAAGCTTTCTTT.

The chain has TRBV7-2 and TRBJ1-1; D not certain. CDR1 and CDR2 from the germline V gene are SGHTA and FQGNSA. The CDR3 totals 15 residues. Trimming removed 3 bases at V and 1 base at J, with 12 bases between. The CDR3 DNA follows: TGTGCCAGCAGCTTCTCTTCAGGAGAGAACACTGAAGCTTTCTTT. Amino acids: CASSFSSGENTEAFF.

The chain carries TRBV30 and TRBJ2-7; D remains unclear. Looked up from germline, CDR1 is GTSNPN and CDR2 is SVGIG (reference sequence). The CDR3 runs 13 residues. Trimming left V 2 bases short and J 1 base short, with 9 bases between. DNA of the CDR3: TGTGCCTGGAGTATCCTAATGTCCTACGAGCAGTACTTC. Amino acids: CAWSILMSYEQYF.

This clonotype was observed a few times. The chain recombines TRBV25-1 with TRBJ2-1, with D perhaps matching TRBD2 (5 bases). The CDR3 has 14 residues. Trimming removed 3 bases at V and 6 bases at J, with 12 bases between. Germline-derived CDR1 and CDR2 are MGHDK and SYGVNS. The CDR3 region is CASSDSSFGNEQFF. CDR3 bases: TGTGCCAGCAGTGACTCTAGCTTCGGCAATGAGCAGTTCTTC.

The chain is built from TRBV30 and TRBJ1-2; D is ambiguous. The CDR3 is 13 amino acids. V gave up 1 base and J gave up 3 bases, with 9 bases separating them. Germline CDR1 reads GTSNPN; CDR2 reads SVGIG (reference sequence). The CDR3 sequence: CAWSDSGDYGYTF. CDR3 nucleotide sequence: TGTGCCTGGAGTGATAGCGGGGACTATGGCTACACCTTC.

This sequence joins TRBV20-1 and TRBJ2-7; 8 bases agree with TRBD2. Per the germline V gene, CDR1 is DFQATT and CDR2 is SNEGSKA (reference sequence). The CDR3 sequence is 14 residues long. V was clipped by 5 bases and J by 4 bases; unmatched bases: 10. The CDR3 coding sequence is TGCAGTGCTGAGGGAGGGACTAGTCGGTACGAGCAGTACTTC. This translates into CSAEGGTSRYEQYF.

The sample holds one count of this clonotype. The CDR3 reads CASSEPGDRAIVSLHF. CDR3 coding DNA: TGTGCCAGCAGTGAACCAGGCGACAGGGCGATAGTATCCCTCCACTTT. The genes are TRBV25-1 and TRBJ1-6, with 7 bases fitting TRBD1. The germline V gene has CDR1 MGHDK and CDR2 SYGVNS. V trimming: 2 bases; J trimming: 14 bases; junction bases outside the gene matches: 15. CDR3 length equals 16 residues.

The chain is built from TRBV19 and TRBJ2-7, with D tentatively TRBD2 (6 bases). V was shortened by 4 bases and J by 0 bases, with 10 bases between the two germline ends. The germline V gene has CDR1 LNHDA and CDR2 SQIVND (reference sequence). This CDR3 has 14 amino acids. In nucleotides, the CDR3 is TGTGCCAGTAGTAATGGGGGGAGCTCCTACGAGCAGTACTTC. Its protein product is CASSNGGSSYEQYF.

The count of this clonotype is one. The chain couples TRBV20-1 to TRBJ2-7, with TRBD2 matching 14 bases. Germline trimming cut 5 bases from V and 4 bases from J; bases unmatched to any gene: 1. The CDR3 spans 13 residues. From germline, CDR1 is DFQATT and CDR2 SNEGSKA (reference sequence). CDR3 protein: CSAGLAGGYEQYF. CDR3 nucleotides: TGCAGTGCTGGACTAGCGGGAGGTTACGAGCAGTACTTC.

This chain joins TRBV6-5 and TRBJ2-5; TRBD1 agrees at 9 bases. J gave up 4 bases and V 1 base, and 16 bases lay outside the gene matches. The CDR3 has 19 amino acids. Germline assignment: CDR1 MNHEY and CDR2 SVGAGI. The CDR3 DNA follows: TGTGCCAGCAGTTACTTAGGGACAGGGTCGGGAGGAGTCGGAGAGACCCAGTACTTC. Amino acids: CASSYLGTGSGGVGETQYF.

This clonotype was detected only a few times. The chain links TRBV7-6 to TRBJ1-1; D unresolved. Trimming stripped 1 base from V and 1 base from J, with 7 bases between. Germline CDR1 SGHVS, CDR2 FNYEAQ. This CDR3 has 14 amino acids. This CDR3 reads CASSLDGKNTEAFF. The CDR3 coding sequence is TGTGCCAGCAGCTTAGATGGGAAGAACACTGAAGCTTTCTTT.

In this sample, this clonotype turned up once. The rearrangement links TRBV27 to TRBJ2-7, with D hard to call. The CDR3 length is 13 residues. Trimming left V 11 bases short and J 0 bases short, with 14 bases between. CDR1 MNHEY and CDR2 SMNVEV come from the germline V gene (reference sequence). Here the CDR3 reads CACPTETSYEQYF. As DNA, the CDR3 is TGTGCCTGCCCGACGGAGACCTCCTACGAGCAGTACTTC.

The genes are TRBV6-2 or TRBV6-3 and TRBJ1-5; no reliable D call. The CDR3 is 14 amino acids. Trimming pared 5 bases from V and 3 bases from J, leaving 11 bases between. CDR1 and CDR2 (germline): MNHEY, SVGEGT. CDR3 sequence reads: CASSGYGPNQPQHF. CDR3 nucleotides: TGTGCCAGCAGTGGATACGGCCCCAATCAGCCCCAGCATTTT.

The V call is TRBV5-4, the J call TRBJ2-2, with D perhaps assigned TRBD1 or TRBD2 (5 bases each). The length of the CDR3 is 15 residues. V was pared by 5 bases and J by 7 bases, with 18 bases between. The germline V gene has CDR1 SGHNT and CDR2 YYREEE (reference sequence). CDR3 residues: CASRIGTGYDGELFF. DNA for the CDR3: TGTGCCAGCAGGATTGGGACCGGCTACGACGGGGAGCTGTTTTTT.